These 5 T cell receptor beta chains share one sample of origin, sequenced in a study of Ad26.COV2.S vaccination and SARS-CoV-2 variants. Treatment meaning: roughly 20 received Ad26.COV2.S at low or high dose, single or two shots; about 5 received placebo; per-sample allocation not given. On day 63 after the first injection, vaccine and placebo recipients gave samples. The method was immunoSEQ multiplex PCR; TCRdb's version includes in-frame clones alone and lacks a portion of them. The sample contains hundreds of thousands of clones, about 90% of which appear only once. This specimen consisted of peripheral blood, obtained in a trial of Ad26.COV2.S vaccine versus placebo. Source of these receptors: a person aged 18 to 59 who received the Ad26.COV2.S COVID-19 vaccine or a placebo.

The gene calls are TRBV10-3 and TRBJ2-2; 8 positions match TRBD2. V shed 4 bases, J shed 0 bases, and the junction held 7 bases outside the gene matches. Germline lookup yields CDR1 ENHRY and CDR2 SYGVKD. CDR3 length: 17 amino acids. CDR3 nucleotide sequence: TGTGCCATCAGTGGAGGGACTAGTACCACGAACACCGGGGAGCTGTTTTTT. Its protein is CAISGGTSTTNTGELFF.

This clone was seen a few times. This chain links TRBV28 with TRBJ1-6; D perhaps matches TRBD1 (6 bases). The CDR3 is 13 amino acids. The V gene's germline CDR1 is MDHEN and CDR2 SYDVKM. V was pared by 10 bases and J by 13 bases, with 20 bases between. DNA of the CDR3: TGTGCCACCTCACAGGGTTTAGTTGGGCCCCTCCACTTT. This encodes CATSQGLVGPLHF. Full variable domain (rest looked up from reference TRBV28 and TRBJ1-6): DVKVTQSSRYLVKRTGEKVFLECVQDMDHENMFWYRQDPGLGLRLIYFSYDVKMKEKGDIPEGYSVSREKKERFSLILESASTNQTSMYLCATSQGLVGPLHFGNGTRLTVT.

The chain carries TRBV6-5 and TRBJ1-2, with 9 bases lining up with TRBD1. Trimming removed 8 bases from V and 8 bases from J; junction bases left unmatched: 6. The germline V gene has CDR1 MNHEY and CDR2 SVGAGI. This CDR3 region has 12 residues. CDR3 DNA sequence: TGTGCCAGCCAGGGACAGGGAAGCGGCTACACCTTC. Its protein product is CASQGQGSGYTF.

CDR3: CASSTQGGGDTQYF. The CDR3 nucleotides read TGTGCCAGTAGTACACAGGGGGGCGGAGATACGCAGTATTTT. V usage is TRBV19 and J usage is TRBJ2-3, with 8 bases identical to TRBD1. The CDR3 totals 14 residues. Germline V lookup: CDR1 LNHDA, CDR2 SQIVND (reference sequence). V lost 4 bases, J lost 5 bases, and 5 bases stayed unmatched. Full variable domain (outside the CDR3, taken from reference TRBV19 and TRBJ2-3): DGGITQSPKYLFRKEGQNVTLSCEQNLNHDAMYWYRQDPGQGLRLIYYSQIVNDFQKGDIAEGYSVSREKKESFPLTVTSAQKNPTAFYLCASSTQGGGDTQYFGPGTRLTVL.

The gene calls are TRBV19 and TRBJ2-1; 10 nucleotides agree with TRBD1. CDR3 length: 14 amino acids. V lost 7 bases and J lost 8; bases outside the gene matches: 8. The V gene's germline CDR1 is LNHDA and CDR2 SQIVND (reference sequence). The CDR3 protein is CASTGTGVNYEQFF. CDR3 coding DNA: TGTGCCAGTACCGGGACAGGGGTGAATTATGAGCAGTTCTTC.